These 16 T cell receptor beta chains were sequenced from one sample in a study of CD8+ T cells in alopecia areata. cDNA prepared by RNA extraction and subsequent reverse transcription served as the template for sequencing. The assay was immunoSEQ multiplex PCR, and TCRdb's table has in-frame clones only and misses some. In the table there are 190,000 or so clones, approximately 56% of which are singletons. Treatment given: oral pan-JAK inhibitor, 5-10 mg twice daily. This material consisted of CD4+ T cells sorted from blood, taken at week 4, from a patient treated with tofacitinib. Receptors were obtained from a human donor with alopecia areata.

The chain's CDR3 is CASSRFGELETQYF. The CDR3 DNA follows: TGTGCCAGCAGCCGTTTCGGGGAGCTGGAGACCCAGTACTTC. The rearrangement joins TRBV5-6 to TRBJ2-5, with a weak D call TRBD2 (5 bases). The germline V and J ends were trimmed by 4 bases and 5 bases, with 15 bases remaining between them. The CDR3 consists of 14 residues. Germline loops: CDR1 SGHDT, CDR2 YYEEEE.

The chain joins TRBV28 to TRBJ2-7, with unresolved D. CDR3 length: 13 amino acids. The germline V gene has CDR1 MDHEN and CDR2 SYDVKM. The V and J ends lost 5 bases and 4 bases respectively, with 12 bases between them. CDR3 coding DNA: TGTGCCAGCAGTCCCCCCCCCGTGTACGAGCAGTACTTC. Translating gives CASSPPPVYEQYF.

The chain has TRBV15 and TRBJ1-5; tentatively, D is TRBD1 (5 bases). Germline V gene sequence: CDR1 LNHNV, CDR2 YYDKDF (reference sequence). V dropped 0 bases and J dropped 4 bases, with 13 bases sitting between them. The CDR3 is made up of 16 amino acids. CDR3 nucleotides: TGTGCCACCAGCAGAGAGGGACCCCGCCAAAATCAGCCCCAGCATTTT. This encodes CATSREGPRQNQPQHF.

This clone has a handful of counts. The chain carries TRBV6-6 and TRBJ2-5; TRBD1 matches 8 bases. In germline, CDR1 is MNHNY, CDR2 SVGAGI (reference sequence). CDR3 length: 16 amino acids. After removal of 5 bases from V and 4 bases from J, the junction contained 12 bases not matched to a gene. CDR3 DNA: TGTGCCAGCAGTAACCCGGGACAGGCGTTCGGAGAGACCCAGTACTTC. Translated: CASSNPGQAFGETQYF.

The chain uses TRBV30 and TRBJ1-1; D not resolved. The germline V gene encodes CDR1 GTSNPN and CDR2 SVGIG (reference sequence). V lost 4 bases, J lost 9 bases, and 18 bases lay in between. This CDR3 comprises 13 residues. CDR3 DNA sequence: TGTGCCTGGACCTCGGTGGCCCCGGGAAAAGCTTTCTTT. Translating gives CAWTSVAPGKAFF.

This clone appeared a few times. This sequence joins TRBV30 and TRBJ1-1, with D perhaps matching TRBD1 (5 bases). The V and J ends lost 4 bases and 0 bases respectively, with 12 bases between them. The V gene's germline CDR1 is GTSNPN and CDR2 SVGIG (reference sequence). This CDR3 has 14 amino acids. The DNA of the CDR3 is TGTGCCTGGAAGCCGGGACTCCTGAACACTGAAGCTTTCTTT. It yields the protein CAWKPGLLNTEAFF. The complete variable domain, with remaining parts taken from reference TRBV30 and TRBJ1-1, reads SQTIHQWPATLVQPVGSPLSLECTVEGTSNPNLYWYRQAAGRGLQLLFYSVGIGQISSEVPQNLSASRPQDRQFILSSKKLLLSDSGFYLCAWKPGLLNTEAFFGQGTRLTVV.

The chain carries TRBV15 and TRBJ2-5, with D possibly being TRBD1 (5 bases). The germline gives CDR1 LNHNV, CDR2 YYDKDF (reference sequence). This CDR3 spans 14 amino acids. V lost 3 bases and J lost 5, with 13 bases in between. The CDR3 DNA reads TGTGCCACCAGCAGGGACGCAGGGCAGGAGACCCAGTACTTC. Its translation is CATSRDAGQETQYF.

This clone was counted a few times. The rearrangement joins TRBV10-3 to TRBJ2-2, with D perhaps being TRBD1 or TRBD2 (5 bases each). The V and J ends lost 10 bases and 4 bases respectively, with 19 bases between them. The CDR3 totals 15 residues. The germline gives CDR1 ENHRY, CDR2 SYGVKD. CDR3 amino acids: CATSLRGPPTGELFF. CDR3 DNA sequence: TGTGCCACTTCATTGAGGGGACCCCCCACCGGGGAGCTGTTTTTT.

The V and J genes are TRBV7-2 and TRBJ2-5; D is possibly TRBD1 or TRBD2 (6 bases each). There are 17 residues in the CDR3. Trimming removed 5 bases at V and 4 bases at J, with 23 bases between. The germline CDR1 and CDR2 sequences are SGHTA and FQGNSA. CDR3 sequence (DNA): TGTGCCAGCAGCCCAGCCAGGCCACGCAGGGGAGGAGAGACCCAGTACTTC. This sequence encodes CASSPARPRRGGETQYF.

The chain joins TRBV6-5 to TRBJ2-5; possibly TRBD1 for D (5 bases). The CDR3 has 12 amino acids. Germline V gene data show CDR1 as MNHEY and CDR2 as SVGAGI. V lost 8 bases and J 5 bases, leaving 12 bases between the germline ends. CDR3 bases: TGTGCCAGCTCCAGGGTGGGGGAGACCCAGTACTTC. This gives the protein CASSRVGETQYF.

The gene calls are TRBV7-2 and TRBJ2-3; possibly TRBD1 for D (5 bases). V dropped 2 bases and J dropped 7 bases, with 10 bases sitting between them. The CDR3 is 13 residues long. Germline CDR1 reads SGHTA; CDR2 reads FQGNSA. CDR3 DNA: TGTGCCAGCAGCTTACAGGGCCGGAATACGCAGTATTTT. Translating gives CASSLQGRNTQYF.

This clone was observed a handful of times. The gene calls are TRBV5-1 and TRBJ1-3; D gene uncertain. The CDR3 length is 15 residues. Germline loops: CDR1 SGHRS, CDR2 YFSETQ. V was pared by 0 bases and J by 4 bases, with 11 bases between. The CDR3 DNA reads TGCGCCAGCAGCTTGGTTCCGGGCCGGGGAAACACCATATATTTT. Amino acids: CASSLVPGRGNTIYF. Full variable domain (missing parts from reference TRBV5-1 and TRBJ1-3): KAGVTQTPRYLIKTRGQQVTLSCSPISGHRSVSWYQQTPGQGLQFLFEYFSETQRNKGNFPGRFSGRQFSNSRSEMNVSTLELGDSALYLCASSLVPGRGNTIYFGEGSWLTVV.

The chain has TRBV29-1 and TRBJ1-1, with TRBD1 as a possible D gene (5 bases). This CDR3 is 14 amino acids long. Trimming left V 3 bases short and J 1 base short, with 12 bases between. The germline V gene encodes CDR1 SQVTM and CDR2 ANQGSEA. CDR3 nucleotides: TGCAGCGTTGAGAATCAGGGCAGGAACACTGAAGCTTTCTTT. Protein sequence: CSVENQGRNTEAFF.

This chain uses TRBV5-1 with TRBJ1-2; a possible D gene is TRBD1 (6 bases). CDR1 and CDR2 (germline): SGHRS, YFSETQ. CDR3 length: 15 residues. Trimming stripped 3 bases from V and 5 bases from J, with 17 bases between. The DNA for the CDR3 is TGCGCCAGCAGCTCCGTGACAGGATCGACGTATGGCTACACCTTC. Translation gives CASSSVTGSTYGYTF.

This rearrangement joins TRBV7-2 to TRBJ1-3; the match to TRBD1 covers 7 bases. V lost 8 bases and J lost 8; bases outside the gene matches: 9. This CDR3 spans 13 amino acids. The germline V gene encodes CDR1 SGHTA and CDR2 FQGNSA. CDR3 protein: CASAPTGRYTIYF. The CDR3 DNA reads TGTGCCAGCGCACCGACAGGGAGGTACACCATATATTTT.

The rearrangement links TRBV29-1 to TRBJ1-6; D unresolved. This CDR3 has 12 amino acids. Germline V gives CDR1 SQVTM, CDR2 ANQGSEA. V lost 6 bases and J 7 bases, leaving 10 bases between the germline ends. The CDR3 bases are TGCAGCGTGGCGGACGAGAATTCACCCCTCCACTTT. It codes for CSVADENSPLHF.